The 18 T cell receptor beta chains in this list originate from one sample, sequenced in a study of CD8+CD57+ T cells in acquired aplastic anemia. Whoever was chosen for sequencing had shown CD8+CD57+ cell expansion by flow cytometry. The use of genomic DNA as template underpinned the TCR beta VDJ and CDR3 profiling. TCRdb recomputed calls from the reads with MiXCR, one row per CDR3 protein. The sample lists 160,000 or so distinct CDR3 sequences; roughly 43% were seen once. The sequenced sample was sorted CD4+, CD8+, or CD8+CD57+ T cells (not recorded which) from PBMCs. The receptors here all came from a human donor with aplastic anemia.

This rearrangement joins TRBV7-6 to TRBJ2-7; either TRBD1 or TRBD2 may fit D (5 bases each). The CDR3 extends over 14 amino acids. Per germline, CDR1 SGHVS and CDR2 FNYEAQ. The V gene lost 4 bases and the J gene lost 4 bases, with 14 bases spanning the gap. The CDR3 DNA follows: TGTGCCAGCAGCTCATTTCGGGACGGATACGAGCAGTACTTC. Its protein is CASSSFRDGYEQYF.

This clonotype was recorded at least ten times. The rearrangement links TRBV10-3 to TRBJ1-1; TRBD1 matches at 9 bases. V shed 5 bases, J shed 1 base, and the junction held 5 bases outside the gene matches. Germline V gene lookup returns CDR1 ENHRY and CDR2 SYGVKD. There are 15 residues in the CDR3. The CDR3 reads CAISTDRGRNTEAFF. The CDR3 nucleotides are TGTGCCATCAGTACTGACAGGGGGAGGAACACTGAAGCTTTCTTT.

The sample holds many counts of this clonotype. CDR3 coding DNA: TGTGCCAGCAGCCCAAACCGGACGGTGGGGAATGAGCAGTTCTTC. This encodes CASSPNRTVGNEQFF. The chain carries TRBV5-4 and TRBJ2-1; D is undetermined. Germline V gene lookup returns CDR1 SGHNT and CDR2 YYREEE (reference sequence). V gave up 4 bases and J gave up 7 bases, with 18 bases separating them. This CDR3 contains 15 residues. The full variable domain, its missing parts supplied by reference TRBV5-4 and TRBJ2-1, is ETGVTQSPTHLIKTRGQQVTLRCSSQSGHNTVSWYQQALGQGPQFIFQYYREEENGRGNFPPRFSGLQFPNYSSELNVNALELDDSALYLCASSPNRTVGNEQFFGPGTRLTVL.

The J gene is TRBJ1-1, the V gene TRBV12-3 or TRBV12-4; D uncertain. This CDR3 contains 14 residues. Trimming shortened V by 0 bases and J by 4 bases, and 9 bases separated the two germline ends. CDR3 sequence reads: CASSLALGGTEAFF. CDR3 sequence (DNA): TGTGCCAGCAGTTTAGCGTTGGGTGGCACTGAAGCTTTCTTT.

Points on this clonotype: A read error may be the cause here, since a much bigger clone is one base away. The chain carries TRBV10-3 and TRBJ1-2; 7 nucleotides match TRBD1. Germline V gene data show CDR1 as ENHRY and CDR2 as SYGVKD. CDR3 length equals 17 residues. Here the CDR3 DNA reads TGTGCCATCAGTGAGCGGGTAGGGGGCCAATCTAACTATGGCGACACCTTC. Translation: CAISERVGGQSNYGDTF.

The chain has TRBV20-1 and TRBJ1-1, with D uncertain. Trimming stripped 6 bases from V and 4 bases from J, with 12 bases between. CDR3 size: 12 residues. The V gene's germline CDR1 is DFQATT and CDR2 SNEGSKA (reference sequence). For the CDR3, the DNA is TGCAGTGCCTCGACAATTCCCACTGAAGCTTTCTTT. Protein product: CSASTIPTEAFF.

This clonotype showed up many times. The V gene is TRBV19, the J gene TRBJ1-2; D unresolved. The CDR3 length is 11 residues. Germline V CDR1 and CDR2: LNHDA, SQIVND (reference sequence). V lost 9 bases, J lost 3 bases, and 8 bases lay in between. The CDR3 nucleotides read TGTGCCAGCGGAACAGACTATGGCTACACCTTC. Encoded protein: CASGTDYGYTF.

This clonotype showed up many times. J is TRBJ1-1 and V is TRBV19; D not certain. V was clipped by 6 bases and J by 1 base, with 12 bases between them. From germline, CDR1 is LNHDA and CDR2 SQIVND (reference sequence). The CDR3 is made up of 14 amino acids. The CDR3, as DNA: TGTGCCAGTAGGGAAGGACGGTGGAACACTGAAGCTTTCTTT. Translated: CASREGRWNTEAFF.

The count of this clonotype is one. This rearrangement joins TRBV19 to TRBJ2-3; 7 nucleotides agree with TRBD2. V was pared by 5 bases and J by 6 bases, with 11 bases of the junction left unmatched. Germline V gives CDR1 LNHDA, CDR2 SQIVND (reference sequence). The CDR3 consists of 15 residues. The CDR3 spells CASSPLADLMDTQYF. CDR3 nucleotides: TGTGCCAGTAGTCCTCTAGCGGATCTAATGGATACGCAGTATTTT.

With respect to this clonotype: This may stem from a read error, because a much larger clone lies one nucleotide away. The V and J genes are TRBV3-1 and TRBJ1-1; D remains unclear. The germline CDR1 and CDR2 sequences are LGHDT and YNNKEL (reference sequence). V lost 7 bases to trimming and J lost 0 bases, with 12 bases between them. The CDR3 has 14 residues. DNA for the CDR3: TGTGCCAGCACCACTGAGAGGGTGAACACTGAAGCTTTCTTT. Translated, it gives CASTTERVNTEAFF.

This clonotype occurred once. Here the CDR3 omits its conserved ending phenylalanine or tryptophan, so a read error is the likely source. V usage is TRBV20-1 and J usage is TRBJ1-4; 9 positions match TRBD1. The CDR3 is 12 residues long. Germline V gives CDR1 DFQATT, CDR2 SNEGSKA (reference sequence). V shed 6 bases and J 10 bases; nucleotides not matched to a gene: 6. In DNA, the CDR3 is TGCAGTGCGGCGGACAGGGGAGGAAAACTGTTTCTT. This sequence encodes CSAADRGGKLFL.

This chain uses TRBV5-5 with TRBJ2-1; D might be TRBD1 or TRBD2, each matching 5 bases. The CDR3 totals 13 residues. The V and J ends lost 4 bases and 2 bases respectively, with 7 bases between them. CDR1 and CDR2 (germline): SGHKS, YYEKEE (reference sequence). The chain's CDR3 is CASSPGPYNEQFF. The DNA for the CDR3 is TGTGCCAGCAGCCCGGGACCCTACAATGAGCAGTTCTTC.

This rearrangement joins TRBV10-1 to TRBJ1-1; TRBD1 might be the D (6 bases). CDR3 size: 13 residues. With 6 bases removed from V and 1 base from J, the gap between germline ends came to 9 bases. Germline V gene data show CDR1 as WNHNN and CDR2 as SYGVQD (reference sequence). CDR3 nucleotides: TGCGCCAGCAGAGCGGACAGGAACACTGAAGCTTTCTTT. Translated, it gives CASRADRNTEAFF.

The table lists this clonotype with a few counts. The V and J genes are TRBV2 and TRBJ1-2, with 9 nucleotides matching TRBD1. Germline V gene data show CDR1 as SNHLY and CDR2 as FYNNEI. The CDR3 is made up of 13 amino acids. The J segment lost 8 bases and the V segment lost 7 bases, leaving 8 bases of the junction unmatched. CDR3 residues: CASTTWTGDGYTF. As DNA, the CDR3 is TGTGCCAGCACCACCTGGACAGGGGACGGCTACACCTTC.

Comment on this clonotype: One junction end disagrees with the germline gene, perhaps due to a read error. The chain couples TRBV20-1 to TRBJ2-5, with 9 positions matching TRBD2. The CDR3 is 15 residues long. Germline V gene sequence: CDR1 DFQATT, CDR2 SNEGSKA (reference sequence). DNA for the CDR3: TGCAGTGCTAGACAAGCGGGGGGCCTACAAGAGACCCTGTACTTC. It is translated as CSARQAGGLQETLYF.

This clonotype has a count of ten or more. The CDR3 sequence is CSAKDSSLYGYTF. In DNA, the CDR3 is TGCAGTGCCAAGGACAGCTCCCTCTATGGCTACACCTTC. The chain joins TRBV20-1 to TRBJ1-2; D is possibly TRBD1 (6 bases). The CDR3 is 13 amino acids. Germline V CDR1 and CDR2: DFQATT, SNEGSKA (reference sequence). The V gene lost 6 bases and the J gene lost 4 bases, with 15 bases spanning the gap.

The CDR3 sequence: CASSLENEQFF. For the CDR3, the DNA is TGTGCCAGCAGCCTTGAGAATGAGCAGTTCTTC. The chain couples TRBV7-9 to TRBJ2-1; the D is unclear. CDR1 SEHNR and CDR2 FQNEAQ come from the germline V gene (reference sequence). The germline V and J ends were trimmed by 5 bases and 7 bases, with 6 bases remaining between them. This CDR3 region has 11 residues.

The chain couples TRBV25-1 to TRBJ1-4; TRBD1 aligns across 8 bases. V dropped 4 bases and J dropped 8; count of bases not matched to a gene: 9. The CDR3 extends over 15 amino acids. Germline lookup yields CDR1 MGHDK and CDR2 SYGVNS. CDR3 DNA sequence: TGTGCCAGCAGTGGGATGACAGGGGTTAGCGAAAAACTGTTTTTT. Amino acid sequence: CASSGMTGVSEKLFF.